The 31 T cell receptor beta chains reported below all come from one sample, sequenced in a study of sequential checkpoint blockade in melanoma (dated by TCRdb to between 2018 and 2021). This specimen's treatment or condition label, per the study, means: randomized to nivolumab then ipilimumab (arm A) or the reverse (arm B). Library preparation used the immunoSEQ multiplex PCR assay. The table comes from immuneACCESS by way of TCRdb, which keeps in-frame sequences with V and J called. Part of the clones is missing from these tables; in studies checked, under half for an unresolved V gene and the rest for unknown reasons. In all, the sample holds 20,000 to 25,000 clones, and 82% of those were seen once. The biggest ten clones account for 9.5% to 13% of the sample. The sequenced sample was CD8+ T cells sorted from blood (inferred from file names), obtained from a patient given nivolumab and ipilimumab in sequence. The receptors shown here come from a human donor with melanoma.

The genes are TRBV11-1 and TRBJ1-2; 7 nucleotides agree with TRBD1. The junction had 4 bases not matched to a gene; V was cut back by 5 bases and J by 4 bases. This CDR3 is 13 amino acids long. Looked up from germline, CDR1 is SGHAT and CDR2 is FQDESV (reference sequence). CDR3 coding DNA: TGTGCCAGCAGCAAAGACAGGGTCTATGGCTACACCTTC. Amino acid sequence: CASSKDRVYGYTF.

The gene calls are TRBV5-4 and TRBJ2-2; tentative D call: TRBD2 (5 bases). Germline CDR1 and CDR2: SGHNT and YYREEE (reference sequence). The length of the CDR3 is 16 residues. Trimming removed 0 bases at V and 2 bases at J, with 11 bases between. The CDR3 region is CASSLGGSRNTGELFF. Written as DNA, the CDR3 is TGTGCCAGCAGCTTGGGAGGGAGTCGTAACACCGGGGAGCTGTTTTTT.

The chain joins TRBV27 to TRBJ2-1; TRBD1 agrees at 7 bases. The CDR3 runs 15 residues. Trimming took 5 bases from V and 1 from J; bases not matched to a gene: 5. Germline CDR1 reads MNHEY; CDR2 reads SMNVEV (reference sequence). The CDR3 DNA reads TGTGCCAGCAGTCACGACAGGGTATCCTACAATGAGCAGTTCTTC. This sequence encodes CASSHDRVSYNEQFF.

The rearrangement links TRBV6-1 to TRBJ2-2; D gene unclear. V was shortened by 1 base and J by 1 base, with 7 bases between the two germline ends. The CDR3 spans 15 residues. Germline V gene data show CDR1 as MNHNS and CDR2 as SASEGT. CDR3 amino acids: CASSEVVKNTGELFF. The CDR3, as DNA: TGTGCCAGCAGTGAAGTTGTTAAGAACACCGGGGAGCTGTTTTTT.

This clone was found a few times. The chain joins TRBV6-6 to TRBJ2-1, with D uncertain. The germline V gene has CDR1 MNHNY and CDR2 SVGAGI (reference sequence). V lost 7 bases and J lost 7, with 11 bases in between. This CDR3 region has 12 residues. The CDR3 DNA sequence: TGTGCCAGCAACTACCCCCAGAATGAGCAGTTCTTC. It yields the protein CASNYPQNEQFF.

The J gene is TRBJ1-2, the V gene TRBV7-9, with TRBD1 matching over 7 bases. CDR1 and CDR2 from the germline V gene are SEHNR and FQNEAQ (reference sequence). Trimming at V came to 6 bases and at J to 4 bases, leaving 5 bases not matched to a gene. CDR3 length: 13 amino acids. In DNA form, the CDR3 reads TGTGCCAGCAGTCGGACAGGATCCTATGGCTACACCTTC. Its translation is CASSRTGSYGYTF.

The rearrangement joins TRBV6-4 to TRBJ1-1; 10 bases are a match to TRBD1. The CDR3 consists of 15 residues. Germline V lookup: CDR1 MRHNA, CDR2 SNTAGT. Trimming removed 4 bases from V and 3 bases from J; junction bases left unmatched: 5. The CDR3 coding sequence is TGTGCCAGCAGTGTAGAGGGACAGGGGTACACTGAAGCTTTCTTT. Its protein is CASSVEGQGYTEAFF.

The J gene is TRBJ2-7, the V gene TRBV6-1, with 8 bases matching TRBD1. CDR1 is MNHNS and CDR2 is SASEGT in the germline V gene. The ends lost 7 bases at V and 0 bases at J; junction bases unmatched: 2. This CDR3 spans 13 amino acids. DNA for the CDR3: TGTGCCAGCATGGGACAGGCCTCCTACGAGCAGTACTTC. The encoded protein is CASMGQASYEQYF.

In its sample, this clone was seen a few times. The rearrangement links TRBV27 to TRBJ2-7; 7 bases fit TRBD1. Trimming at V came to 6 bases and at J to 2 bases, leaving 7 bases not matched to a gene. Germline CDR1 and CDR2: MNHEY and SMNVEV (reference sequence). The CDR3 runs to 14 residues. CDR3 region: CASRMDRSPYEQYF. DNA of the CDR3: TGTGCCAGCAGGATGGACAGGAGCCCCTACGAGCAGTACTTC.

The CDR3 loop is CASSLVSRLNTEAFF. CDR3 bases: TGTGCCAGCAGCTTAGTGAGCAGGCTGAACACTGAAGCTTTCTTT. J is TRBJ1-1 and V is TRBV7-8; D remains ambiguous. Germline lookup yields CDR1 SGHVS and CDR2 FQNEAQ. V shed 1 base and J shed 0 bases, with 9 bases lying between them. This CDR3 spans 15 amino acids.

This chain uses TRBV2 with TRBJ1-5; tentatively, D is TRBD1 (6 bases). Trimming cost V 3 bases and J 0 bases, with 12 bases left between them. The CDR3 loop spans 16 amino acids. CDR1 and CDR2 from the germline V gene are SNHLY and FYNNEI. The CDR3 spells CASSEGRGYSNQPQHF. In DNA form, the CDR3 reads TGTGCCAGCAGTGAGGGCAGGGGATATAGCAATCAGCCCCAGCATTTT.

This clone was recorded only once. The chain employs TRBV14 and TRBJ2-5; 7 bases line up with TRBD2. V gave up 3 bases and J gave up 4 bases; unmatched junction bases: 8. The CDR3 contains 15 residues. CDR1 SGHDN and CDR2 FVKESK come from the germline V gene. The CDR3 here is CASSQGALAGETQYF. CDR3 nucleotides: TGTGCCAGCAGCCAGGGCGCCTTAGCGGGAGAGACCCAGTACTTC.

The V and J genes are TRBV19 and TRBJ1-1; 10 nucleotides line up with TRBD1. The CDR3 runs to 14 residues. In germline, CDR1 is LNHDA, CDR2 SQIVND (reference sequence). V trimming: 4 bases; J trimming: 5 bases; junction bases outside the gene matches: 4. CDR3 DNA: TGTGCCAGTAGTAGGGACAGGGGTAGGACTGAAGCTTTCTTT. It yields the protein CASSRDRGRTEAFF.

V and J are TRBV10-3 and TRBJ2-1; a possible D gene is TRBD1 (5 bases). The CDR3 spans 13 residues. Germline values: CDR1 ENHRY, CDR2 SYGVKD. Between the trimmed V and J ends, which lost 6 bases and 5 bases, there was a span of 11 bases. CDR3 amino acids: CAISPDSNNEQFF. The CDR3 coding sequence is TGTGCCATCAGCCCAGACAGTAACAATGAGCAGTTCTTC.

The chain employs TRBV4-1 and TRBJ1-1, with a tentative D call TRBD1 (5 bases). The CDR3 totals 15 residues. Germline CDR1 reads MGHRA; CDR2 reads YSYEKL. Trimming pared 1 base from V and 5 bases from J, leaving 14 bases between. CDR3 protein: CASSQGGGFDTEAFF. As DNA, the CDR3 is TGCGCCAGCAGCCAAGGCGGGGGGTTTGATACTGAAGCTTTCTTT.

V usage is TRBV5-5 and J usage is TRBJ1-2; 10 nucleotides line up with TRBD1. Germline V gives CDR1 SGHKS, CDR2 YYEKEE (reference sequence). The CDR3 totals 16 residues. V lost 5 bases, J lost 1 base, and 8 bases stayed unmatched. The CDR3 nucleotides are TGTGCCAGCAGGCGACAGGGGGCTGGGGATAACTATGGCTACACCTTC. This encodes CASRRQGAGDNYGYTF.

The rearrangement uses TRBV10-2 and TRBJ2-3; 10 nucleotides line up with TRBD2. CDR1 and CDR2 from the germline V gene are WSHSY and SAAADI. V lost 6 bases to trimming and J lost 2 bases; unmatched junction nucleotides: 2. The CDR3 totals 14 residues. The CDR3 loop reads CASSGLAVTDTQYF. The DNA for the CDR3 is TGCGCCAGCAGCGGACTAGCGGTCACAGATACGCAGTATTTT.

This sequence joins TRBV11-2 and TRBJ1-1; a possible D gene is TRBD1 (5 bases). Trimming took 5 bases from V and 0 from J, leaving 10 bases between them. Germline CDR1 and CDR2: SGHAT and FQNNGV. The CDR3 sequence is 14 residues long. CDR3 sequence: CASSRQGLNTEAFF. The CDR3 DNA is TGTGCCAGCAGCCGGCAGGGCCTGAACACTGAAGCTTTCTTT. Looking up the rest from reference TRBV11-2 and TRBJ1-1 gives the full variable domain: EAGVAQSPRYKIIEKRQSVAFWCNPISGHATLYWYQQILGQGPKLLIQFQNNGVVDDSQLPKDRFSAERLKGVDSTLKIQPAKLEDSAVYLCASSRQGLNTEAFFGQGTRLTVV.

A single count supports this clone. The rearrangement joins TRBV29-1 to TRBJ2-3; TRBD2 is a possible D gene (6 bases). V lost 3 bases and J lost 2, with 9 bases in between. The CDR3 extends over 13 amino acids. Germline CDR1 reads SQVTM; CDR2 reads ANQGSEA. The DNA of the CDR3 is TGCAGCGTTGAGGCGGGATACACAGATACGCAGTATTTT. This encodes CSVEAGYTDTQYF.

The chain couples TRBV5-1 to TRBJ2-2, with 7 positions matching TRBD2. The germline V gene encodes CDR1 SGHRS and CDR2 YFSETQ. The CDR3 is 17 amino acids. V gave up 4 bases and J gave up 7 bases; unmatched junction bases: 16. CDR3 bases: TGCGCCAGCAGCCGTGGGGCCAGCGGGATCGTTGTCGGGGAGCTGTTTTTT. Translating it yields CASSRGASGIVVGELFF.

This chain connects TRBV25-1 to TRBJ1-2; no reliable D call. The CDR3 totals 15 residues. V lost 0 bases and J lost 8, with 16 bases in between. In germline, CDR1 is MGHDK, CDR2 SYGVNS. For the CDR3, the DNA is TGTGCCAGCAGTGAATATATAGCAGCTCCCCTGGGCTACACCTTC. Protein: CASSEYIAAPLGYTF.

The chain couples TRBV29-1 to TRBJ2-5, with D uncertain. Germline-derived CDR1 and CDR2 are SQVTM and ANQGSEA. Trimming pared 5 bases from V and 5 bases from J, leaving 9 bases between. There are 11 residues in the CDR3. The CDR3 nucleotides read TGCAGCGTTCAGCGCGTCGAGACCCAGTACTTC. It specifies CSVQRVETQYF.

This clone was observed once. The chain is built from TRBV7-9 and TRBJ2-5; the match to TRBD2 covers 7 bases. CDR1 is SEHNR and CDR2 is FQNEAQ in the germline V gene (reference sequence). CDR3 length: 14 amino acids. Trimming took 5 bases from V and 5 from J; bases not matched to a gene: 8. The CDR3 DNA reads TGTGCCAGCAGCCCTGGGGGGGTCCGGGAGACCCAGTACTTC. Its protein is CASSPGGVRETQYF.

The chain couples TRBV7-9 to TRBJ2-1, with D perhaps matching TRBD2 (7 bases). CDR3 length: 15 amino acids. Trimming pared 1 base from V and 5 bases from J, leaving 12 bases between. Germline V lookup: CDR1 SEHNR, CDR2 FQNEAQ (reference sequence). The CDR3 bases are TGTGCCAGCAGCTTAGGGGGGAGGGGGGACAATGAGCAGTTCTTC. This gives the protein CASSLGGRGDNEQFF.

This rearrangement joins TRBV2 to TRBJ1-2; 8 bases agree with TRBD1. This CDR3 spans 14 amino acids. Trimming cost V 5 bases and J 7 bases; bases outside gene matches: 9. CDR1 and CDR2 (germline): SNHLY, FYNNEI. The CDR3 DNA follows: TGTGCCAGCAGTCCCGGACAGGGTGCTATTGGCTACACCTTC. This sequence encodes CASSPGQGAIGYTF. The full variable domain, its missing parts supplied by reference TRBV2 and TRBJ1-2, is EPEVTQTPSHQVTQMGQEVILRCVPISNHLYFYWYRQILGQKVEFLVSFYNNEISEKSEIFDDQFSVERPDGSNFTLKIRSTKLEDSAMYFCASSPGQGAIGYTFGSGTRLTVV.

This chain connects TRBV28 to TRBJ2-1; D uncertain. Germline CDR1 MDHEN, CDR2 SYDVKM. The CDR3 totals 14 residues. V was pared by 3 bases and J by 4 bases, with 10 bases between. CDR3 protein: CASSLRPVYNEQFF. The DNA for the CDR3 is TGTGCCAGCAGTTTGAGGCCAGTATACAATGAGCAGTTCTTC.

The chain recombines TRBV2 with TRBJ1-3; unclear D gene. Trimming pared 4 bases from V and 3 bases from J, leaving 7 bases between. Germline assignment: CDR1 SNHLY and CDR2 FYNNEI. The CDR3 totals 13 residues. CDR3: CASSGESGNTIYF. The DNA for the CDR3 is TGTGCCAGCAGTGGGGAGAGTGGAAACACCATATATTTT. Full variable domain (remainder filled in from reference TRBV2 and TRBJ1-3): EPEVTQTPSHQVTQMGQEVILRCVPISNHLYFYWYRQILGQKVEFLVSFYNNEISEKSEIFDDQFSVERPDGSNFTLKIRSTKLEDSAMYFCASSGESGNTIYFGEGSWLTVV.

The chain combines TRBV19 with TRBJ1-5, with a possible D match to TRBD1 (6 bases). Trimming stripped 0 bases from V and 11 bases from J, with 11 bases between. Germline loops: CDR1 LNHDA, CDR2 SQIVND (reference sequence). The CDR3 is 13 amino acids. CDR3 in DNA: TGTGCCAGTAGTATAGACAGGGGAGGGGCCCAGCATTTT. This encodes CASSIDRGGAQHF.

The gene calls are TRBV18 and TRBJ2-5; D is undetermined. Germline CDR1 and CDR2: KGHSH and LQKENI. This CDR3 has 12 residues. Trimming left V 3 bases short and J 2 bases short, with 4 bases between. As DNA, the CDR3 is TGTGCCAGCTCACCCAGGCAAGAGACCCAGTACTTC. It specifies CASSPRQETQYF.

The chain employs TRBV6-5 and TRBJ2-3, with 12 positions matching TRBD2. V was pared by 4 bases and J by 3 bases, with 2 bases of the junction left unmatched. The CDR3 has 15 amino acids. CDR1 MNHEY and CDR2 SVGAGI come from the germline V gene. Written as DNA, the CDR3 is TGTGCCAGCAGTTGGACTAGCGGGATGACAGATACGCAGTATTTT. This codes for CASSWTSGMTDTQYF.

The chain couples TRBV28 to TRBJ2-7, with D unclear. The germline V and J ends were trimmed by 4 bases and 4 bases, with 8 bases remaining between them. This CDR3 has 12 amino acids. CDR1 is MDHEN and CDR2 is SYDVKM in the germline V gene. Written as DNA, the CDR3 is TGTGCCAGCAGTTCCTATGTATACGAGCAGTACTTC. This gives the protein CASSSYVYEQYF.